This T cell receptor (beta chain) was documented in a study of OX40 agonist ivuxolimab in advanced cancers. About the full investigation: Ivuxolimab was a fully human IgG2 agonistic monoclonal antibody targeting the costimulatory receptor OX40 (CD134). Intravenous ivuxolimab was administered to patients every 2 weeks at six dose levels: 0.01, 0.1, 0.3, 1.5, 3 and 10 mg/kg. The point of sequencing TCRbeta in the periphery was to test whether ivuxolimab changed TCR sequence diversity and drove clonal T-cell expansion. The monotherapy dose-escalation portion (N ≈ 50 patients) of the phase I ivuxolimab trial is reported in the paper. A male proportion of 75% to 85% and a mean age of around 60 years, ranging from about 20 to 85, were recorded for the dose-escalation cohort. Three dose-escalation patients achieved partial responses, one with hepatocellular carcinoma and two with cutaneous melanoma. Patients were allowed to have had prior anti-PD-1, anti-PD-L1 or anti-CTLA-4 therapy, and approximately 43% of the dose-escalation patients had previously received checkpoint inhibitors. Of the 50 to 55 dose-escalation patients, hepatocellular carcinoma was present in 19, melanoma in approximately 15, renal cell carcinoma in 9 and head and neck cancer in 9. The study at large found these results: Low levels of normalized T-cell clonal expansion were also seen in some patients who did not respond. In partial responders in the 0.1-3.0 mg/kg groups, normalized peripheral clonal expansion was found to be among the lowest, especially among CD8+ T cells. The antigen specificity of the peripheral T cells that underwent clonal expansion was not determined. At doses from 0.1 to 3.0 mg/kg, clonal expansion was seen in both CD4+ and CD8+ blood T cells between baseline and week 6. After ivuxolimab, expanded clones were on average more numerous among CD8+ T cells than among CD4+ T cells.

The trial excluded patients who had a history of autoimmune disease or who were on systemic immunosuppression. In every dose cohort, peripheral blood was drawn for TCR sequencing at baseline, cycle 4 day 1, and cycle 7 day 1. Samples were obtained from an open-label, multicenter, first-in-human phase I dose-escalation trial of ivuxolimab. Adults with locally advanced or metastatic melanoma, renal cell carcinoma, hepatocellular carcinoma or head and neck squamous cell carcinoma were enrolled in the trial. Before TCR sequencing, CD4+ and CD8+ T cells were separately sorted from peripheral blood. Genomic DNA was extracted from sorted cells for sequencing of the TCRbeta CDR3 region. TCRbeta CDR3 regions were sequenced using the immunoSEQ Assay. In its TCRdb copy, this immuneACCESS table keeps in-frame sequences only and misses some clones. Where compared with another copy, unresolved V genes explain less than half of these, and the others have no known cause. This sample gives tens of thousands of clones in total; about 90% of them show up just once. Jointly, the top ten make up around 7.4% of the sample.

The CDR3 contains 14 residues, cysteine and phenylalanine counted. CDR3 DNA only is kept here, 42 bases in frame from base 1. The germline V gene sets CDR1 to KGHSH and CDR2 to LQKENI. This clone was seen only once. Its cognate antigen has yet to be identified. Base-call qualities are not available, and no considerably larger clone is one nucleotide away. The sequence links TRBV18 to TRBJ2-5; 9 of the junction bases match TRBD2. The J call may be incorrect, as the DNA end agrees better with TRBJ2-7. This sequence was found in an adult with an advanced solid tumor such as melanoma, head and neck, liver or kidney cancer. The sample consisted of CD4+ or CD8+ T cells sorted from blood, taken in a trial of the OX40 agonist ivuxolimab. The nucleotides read TGTGCCAGCTCACCTGATAGCGGGAGCTACGAGCAGTACTTC. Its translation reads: CASSPDSGSYEQYF.